This record covers a single TCR beta chain. It lacks a known antigen. Base qualities are missing; no much larger clone stands one base away. The library came from the immunoSEQ multiplex PCR assay. Rearranged TCR beta chain sequences were amplified with the hsTCRB Kit following the manufacturer's protocol. Sequencing of TCRB libraries was carried out on an Illumina MiSeq. The published analysis was carried out like this. The kit vendor's proprietary platform handled demultiplexing, trimming and gene mapping. TCRdb carries this immuneACCESS record with in-frame sequences only. Its versions omit some clonotypes, under half of them owing to an unresolved V gene in the studies checked, with the rest unexplained. That table gives V, J and clone size, and the DNA gave D and trimming. The sample includes about 94,000 clones, with nearly 90% observed a single time. The top ten constitute over 0.7% of the sample.

This sample is part of a study of a mutant IDH1 vaccine in newly diagnosed glioma (TCRdb year 2021). Notes on the research overall: In the chemotherapy-containing groups, vaccination started alongside temozolomide cycles, whereas in patients who had radiotherapy alone it started 4-6 weeks after radiotherapy. Of the approximately 35 treated patients, approximately 62% were male and about 40% were female, and the mean age was about 40 years. Prior to enrollment, standard therapy consisting of radiotherapy alone, temozolomide alone, or radiochemotherapy with temozolomide had been administered to patients, with the combination being received by most patients. The week-35 safety follow-up took place at visit V12, and the week-47 end of study took place at visit V13. Peripheral blood was drawn at six visits: V03 (baseline), V05, V07, V10, V12 and V13. For exploratory analyses, about 25 treated patients had longitudinal TCRB deep sequencing done wherever samples were available.

The paper as a whole reports these results and caveats: Vaccine-induced immune responses across multiple MHC alleles were detected in 93.3% of patients. Availability determined which PBMC samples were chosen for TCRB deep sequencing. No apparent relationship was observed between pseudoprogression and alterations in the top peripheral T cell clonotypes detected by TCRB sequencing. It was noted by the authors that analyses of patient blood samples could not be reproduced owing to sample limitations.

What the time point label conveys for this sample: week 47, end of study. A 20-mer mutant IDH1 peptide at 300 micrograms in Montanide made up each vaccine dose, which was injected subcutaneously together with topical imiquimod. Eight vaccinations were administered to patients in weeks 1, 3, 5, 7, 11, 15, 19 and 23, corresponding to visits V03 through V10. All donors had newly diagnosed IDH1-mutant astrocytomas of WHO grade 3 or 4 that showed loss of nuclear ATRX. The samples were drawn from NOA16, a multicentre, single-arm, open-label phase I trial in Germany that tested a mutant IDH1 peptide vaccine in humans for the first time. The DNeasy Blood and Tissue Kit was used to extract genomic DNA from EDTA blood for TCRB sequencing. For CDR1 and CDR2, the germline V gene lists MNHEY and SVGAGI. V lost 0 bases and J lost 6 bases; the stretch between them is 8 bases long. From its cysteine to its phenylalanine, the CDR3 spans 14 amino acids. Left in the record is the CDR3 DNA by itself, 42 bases read in frame from the first base.

This sample comprised PBMCs, obtained from a glioma patient whose treatment included an IDH1 peptide vaccine. The sequence was collected from a woman in her 50s with glioma. This receptor chain uses TRBV6-5 and TRBJ2-2, and possibly TRBD2, on 6 matching bases. The sequence in DNA is TGTGCCAGCAGTTACTCGGGACTTCCCGGGGAGCTGTTTTTT. Translated, it reads CASSYSGLPGELFF.